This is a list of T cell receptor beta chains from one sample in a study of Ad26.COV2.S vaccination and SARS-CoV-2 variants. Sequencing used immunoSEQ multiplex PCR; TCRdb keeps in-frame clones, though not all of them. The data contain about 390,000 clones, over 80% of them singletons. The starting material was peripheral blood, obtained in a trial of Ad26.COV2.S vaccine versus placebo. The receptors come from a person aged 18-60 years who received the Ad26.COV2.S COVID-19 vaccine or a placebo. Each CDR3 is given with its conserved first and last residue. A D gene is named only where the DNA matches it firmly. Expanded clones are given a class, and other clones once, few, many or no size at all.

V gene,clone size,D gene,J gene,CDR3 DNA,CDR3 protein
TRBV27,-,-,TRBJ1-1,TGTGCCAGCAGTTTACCCGGGGGGAACGCTGAAGCTTTCTTT,CASSLPGGNAEAFF
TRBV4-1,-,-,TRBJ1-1,TGCGCCAGCAGCCAACCCCTAGGGCATCCCTACACTGAAGCTTTCTTT,CASSQPLGHPYTEAFF
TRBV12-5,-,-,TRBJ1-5,TGTGCTAGTGGTTTGGGGCAGGGGTATCAGCCCCAGCATTTT,CASGLGQGYQPQHF
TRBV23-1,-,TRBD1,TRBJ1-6,TGCGCCAGCAGTCAATCTCCCCAGGGGGGACCCCTTTTCTATAATTCACCCCTCCACTTT,CASSQSPQGGPLFYNSPLHF
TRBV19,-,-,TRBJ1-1,TGTGCCAGTAGTATAGCATGGACAGTTGAAGCTTTCTTT,CASSIAWTVEAFF
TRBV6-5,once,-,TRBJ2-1,TGTGCCAGCATGCTCCGGAGGGGCGGATACAATGAGCAGTTCTTC,CASMLRRGGYNEQFF
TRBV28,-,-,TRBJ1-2,TGTGCCAGCATTTCAGGGGTTACATCTGGCTACACCTTC,CASISGVTSGYTF
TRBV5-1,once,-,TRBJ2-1,TGCGCCAGCAGCTCGAGAAGCCCCGGGGCCCTAGTTGACAATGAGCAGTTCTTC,CASSSRSPGALVDNEQFF
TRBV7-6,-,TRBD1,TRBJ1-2,TGTGCCAGCAGCTTGGGACAGGGGATGGACTATGGCTACACCTTC,CASSLGQGMDYGYTF
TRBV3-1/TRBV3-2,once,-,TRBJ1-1,TGTGCCAGCAGTATTCAGATGAACACTGAAGCTTTCTTT,CASSIQMNTEAFF
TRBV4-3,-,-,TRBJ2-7,TGCGCCAGCAGCCAAGATTACCCCGGTAGCTCCTACGAGCAGTACTTC,CASSQDYPGSSYEQYF
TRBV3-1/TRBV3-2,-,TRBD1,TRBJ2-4,TGTGCCAGCAAGGACCTGGGACAGGCGGAAAACATTCAGTACTTC,CASKDLGQAENIQYF
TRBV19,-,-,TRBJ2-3,TGTGCCAGTAGTAGTCTCGGGGTGACAGATACGCAGTATTTT,CASSSLGVTDTQYF
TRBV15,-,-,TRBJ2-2,TGTGCCACCAGCAGAGAGGGGGCCACGAACACCGGGGAGCTGTTTTTT,CATSREGATNTGELFF
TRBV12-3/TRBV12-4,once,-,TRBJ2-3,TGTGCCAGCAGTTTAACTGATACAGATACGCAGTATTTT,CASSLTDTDTQYF
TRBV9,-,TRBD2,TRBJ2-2,TGTGCCAGCAGCGTAGAAGGGACTAGCAACACCGGGGAGCTGTTTTTT,CASSVEGTSNTGELFF
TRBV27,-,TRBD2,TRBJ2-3,TGTGCCAGCAGTTTATGGGGGAGGGGAACAGATACGCAGTATTTT,CASSLWGRGTDTQYF
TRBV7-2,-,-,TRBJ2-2,TGTGCCAGCGCCCCGCGGCAGGGTTCGAACACCGGGGAGCTGTTTTTT,CASAPRQGSNTGELFF
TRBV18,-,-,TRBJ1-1,TGTGCCAGCTCACCACTCGAACAGGGATCTGAAGCTTTCTTT,CASSPLEQGSEAFF
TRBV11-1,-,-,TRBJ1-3,TGTGCCAGCAACATGACCGTTAGCTCTGGAAACACCATATATTTT,CASNMTVSSGNTIYF
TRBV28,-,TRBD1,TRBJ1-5,TGTGCCAGCAGTTTGAGGACAGGGACTTATAGCAATCAGCCCCAGCATTTT,CASSLRTGTYSNQPQHF
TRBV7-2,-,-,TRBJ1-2,TGTGCCAGCAGTCCACCCGGGACGGAAAAATATGGCTACACCTTC,CASSPPGTEKYGYTF
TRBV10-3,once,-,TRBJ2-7,TGTGCCATCAGTGAGTCTGGACGGAGGAACGAGCAGTACTTC,CAISESGRRNEQYF
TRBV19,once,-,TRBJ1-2,TGTGCCAGTAGTATAGGGGTAGACTATGGCTACACCTTC,CASSIGVDYGYTF
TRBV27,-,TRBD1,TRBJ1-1,TGTGCCAGCAGTTTACAGGGGGCGGGCACTGAAGCTTTCTTT,CASSLQGAGTEAFF
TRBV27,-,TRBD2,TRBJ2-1,TGTGCCAGCAGTCCCCAGCGGGGGGTCTACAATGAGCAGTTCTTC,CASSPQRGVYNEQFF
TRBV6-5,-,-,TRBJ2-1,TGTGCCAGCAGTTTAAAAAACAGGGTGGGGAATGAGCAGTTCTTC,CASSLKNRVGNEQFF
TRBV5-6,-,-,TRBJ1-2,TGTGCCAGCAGCCCCTCAACTAACTATGGCTACACCTTC,CASSPSTNYGYTF
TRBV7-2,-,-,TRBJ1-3,TGTGCCAGCAGCTTAGAGATATCAAGGCGGGTAACTGGAAACACCATATATTTT,CASSLEISRRVTGNTIYF
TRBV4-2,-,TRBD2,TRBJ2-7,TGTGCCAGCAGCCGGGACCCGACTAGCGGAACCTACGAGCAGTACTTC,CASSRDPTSGTYEQYF
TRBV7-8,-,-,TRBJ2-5,TGTGCCAGCAGCTTCTCGAAAGGCGGGTGGCAAGAGACCCAGTACTTC,CASSFSKGGWQETQYF
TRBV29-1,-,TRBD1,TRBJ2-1,TGCAGCGTTGCACCGGGACAGGACTACAATGAGCAGTTCTTC,CSVAPGQDYNEQFF
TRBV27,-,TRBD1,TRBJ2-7,TGTGCCAGCAGCCGGACAGGGATCATCTACGAGCAGTACTTC,CASSRTGIIYEQYF
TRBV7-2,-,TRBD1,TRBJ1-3,TGTGCCAGCAGCTTAGTTAGGACAGGGACTGGAAACACCATATATTTT,CASSLVRTGTGNTIYF
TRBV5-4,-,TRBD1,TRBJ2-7,TGTGCCAGCAGCTTACCGGGACAGGTCCCCCTTCCCGGCGAGCAGTACTTC,CASSLPGQVPLPGEQYF
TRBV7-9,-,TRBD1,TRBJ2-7,TGTGCCAGCATAGACAGGGTAGGCGAGCAGTACTTC,CASIDRVGEQYF
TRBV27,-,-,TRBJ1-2,TGTGCCAGCAGTTTTGCTCGGGATGCCTATGGCTACACCTTC,CASSFARDAYGYTF
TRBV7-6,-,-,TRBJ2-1,TGTGCCAGCAGCCAAGCTAGTTCCACCTACAATGAGCAGTTCTTC,CASSQASSTYNEQFF
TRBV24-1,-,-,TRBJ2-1,TGTGCCACCAGTGATTACTTAGATAATGAGCAGTTCTTC,CATSDYLDNEQFF
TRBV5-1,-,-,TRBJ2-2,TGCGCCAGCAGGTGGCAGGCCCCGATCAACACCGGGGAGCTGTTTTTT,CASRWQAPINTGELFF
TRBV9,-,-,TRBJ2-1,TGTGCCAGCAGCGTAGGGCTCCTCAATGAGCAGTTCTTC,CASSVGLLNEQFF
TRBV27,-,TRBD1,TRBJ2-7,TGTGCCAGCAGGGTGGGCAGGGGGAACGAGCAGTACTTC,CASRVGRGNEQYF
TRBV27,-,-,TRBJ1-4,TGTGCCAGCAGTTCCATAATCGGGGGGGAAAAACTGTTTTTT,CASSSIIGGEKLFF